The 26 T cell receptor beta chains listed next were all sequenced from one sample in a study of radiation and T cells in renal cell carcinoma. The time point is: baseline pretreatment blood. The treatment: 15 Gy SBRT to primary tumor, nephrectomy 4 weeks later. The assay was immunoSEQ multiplex PCR, and TCRdb's table has in-frame clones only and misses some. The sample holds 130,000 or so clones, approximately 90% seen once. The material was blood, obtained from a patient whose treatment included radiotherapy and nephrectomy. These receptors originate from a woman aged 45-65 years with renal cell carcinoma.

The rearrangement links TRBV7-2 to TRBJ2-5; no firm D call. V lost 0 bases to trimming and J lost 5 bases, with 13 bases between them. The CDR3 extends over 15 amino acids. The germline gives CDR1 SGHTA, CDR2 FQGNSA. Here the CDR3 reads CASSLAVSPSETQYF. The CDR3 nucleotides are TGTGCCAGCAGCTTAGCGGTTTCTCCCTCGGAGACCCAGTACTTC.

Comments on this clone: Other DNA variants within this sample encode the same CDR3. The chain employs TRBV19 and TRBJ2-5; 7 nucleotides match TRBD1. Germline-derived CDR1 and CDR2 are LNHDA and SQIVND (reference sequence). The trim removed 5 bases at V and 4 bases at J, leaving 7 bases unmatched. The CDR3 runs to 14 residues. The CDR3 DNA reads as TGTGCCAGTAGTCTACAGGGGAGATCAGAGACCCAGTACTTC. Translation: CASSLQGRSETQYF.

The DNA of the CDR3 is TGTGCCAGCAGCTTAGCAGGGGTTGGAAACACCATATATTTT. Its translation is CASSLAGVGNTIYF. The chain joins TRBV7-9 to TRBJ1-3; D perhaps matches TRBD1 (5 bases). The germline V and J ends were trimmed by 0 bases and 3 bases, with 6 bases remaining between them. Germline values: CDR1 SEHNR, CDR2 FQNEAQ (reference sequence). This CDR3 is built from 14 residues.

This rearrangement joins TRBV5-1 to TRBJ2-2; TRBD1 or TRBD2 may be the D gene (5 bases each). The V end lost 3 bases, the J end lost 1 base, and 13 bases lay between the germline ends. There are 16 residues in the CDR3. CDR1 and CDR2 (germline): SGHRS, YFSETQ. The CDR3 region is CASSSTGTVNTGELFF. For the CDR3, the DNA is TGCGCCAGCAGCTCAACCGGGACGGTGAACACCGGGGAGCTGTTTTTT.

This chain uses TRBV19 with TRBJ1-4; D is ambiguous. V lost 6 bases, J lost 8 bases, and 16 bases lay in between. The CDR3 totals 14 residues. The germline CDR1 and CDR2 sequences are LNHDA and SQIVND (reference sequence). The CDR3 reads CASRDRGLKEKLFF. The CDR3 region has the DNA TGTGCCAGTAGGGACCGAGGGTTGAAAGAAAAACTGTTTTTT.

About this clone: Additional DNA sequences in this sample encode the identical CDR3. The chain uses TRBV5-4 and TRBJ2-7, with 7 nucleotides matching TRBD1. CDR1 and CDR2 from the germline V gene are SGHNT and YYREEE (reference sequence). The CDR3 runs to 15 residues. The J segment lost 0 bases and the V segment lost 4 bases, leaving 7 bases of the junction unmatched. The chain's CDR3 is CASSPRQGFSYEQYF. CDR3 DNA sequence: TGTGCCAGCAGCCCGCGACAGGGCTTCTCCTACGAGCAGTACTTC.

This chain connects TRBV10-3 to TRBJ1-1; possible D gene TRBD1, 5 bases. V lost 6 bases, J lost 1 base, and 9 bases lay in between. Germline V gene sequence: CDR1 ENHRY, CDR2 SYGVKD. The CDR3 contains 13 residues. The CDR3 sequence: CAIRGTENTEAFF. The CDR3 nucleotides are TGTGCCATCAGAGGGACTGAGAACACTGAAGCTTTCTTT.

V usage is TRBV5-1 and J usage is TRBJ1-4; D gene ambiguous. CDR1 is SGHRS, CDR2 YFSETQ, per germline. The V and J ends lost 4 bases and 4 bases respectively, with 14 bases between them. CDR3 length equals 15 residues. CDR3 region: CASSPPEGNNEKLFF. CDR3 in DNA: TGCGCCAGCAGCCCGCCAGAAGGGAATAATGAAAAACTGTTTTTT. The variable domain in full, with the rest retrieved from reference TRBV5-1 and TRBJ1-4, is KAGVTQTPRYLIKTRGQQVTLSCSPISGHRSVSWYQQTPGQGLQFLFEYFSETQRNKGNFPGRFSGRQFSNSRSEMNVSTLELGDSALYLCASSPPEGNNEKLFFGSGTQLSVL.

The chain employs TRBV6-6 and TRBJ2-7; D unclear. This CDR3 region has 12 residues. V gave up 6 bases and J gave up 6 bases, with 12 bases separating them. In germline, CDR1 is MNHNY, CDR2 SVGAGI (reference sequence). CDR3 DNA sequence: TGTGCCAGCAGCACGGCCACGGCCGAGCAGTACTTC. Translated, it gives CASSTATAEQYF.

The gene calls are TRBV6-6 and TRBJ1-1, with a possible D match to TRBD1 (6 bases). Trimming cost V 6 bases and J 1 base, with 12 bases left between them. The CDR3 loop spans 14 amino acids. From germline, CDR1 is MNHNY and CDR2 SVGAGI (reference sequence). This chain's CDR3 is CASSPGDENTEAFF. The CDR3 coding sequence is TGTGCCAGCAGCCCAGGGGATGAGAACACTGAAGCTTTCTTT.

The chain carries TRBV28 and TRBJ1-2; 9 positions agree with TRBD1. The CDR3 is 16 amino acids. Germline V gives CDR1 MDHEN, CDR2 SYDVKM. Unmatched junction bases numbered 18, after V lost 5 bases and J lost 11 bases. The CDR3 sequence is CASSTGTGLTSSGYTF. CDR3 bases: TGTGCCAGCAGTACAGGGACAGGGCTAACTTCAAGCGGGTACACCTTC.

The V gene is TRBV10-3, the J gene TRBJ2-5; 10 nucleotides align to TRBD1. The DNA matches TRBJ2-7 better at its end, which makes the J call doubtful. This CDR3 region has 14 residues. Germline CDR1 reads ENHRY; CDR2 reads SYGVKD. The CDR3 here is CAINDRGPNYEQYF. The CDR3 DNA follows: TGTGCCATCAATGACAGGGGGCCTAACTACGAGCAGTACTTC.

This clone has just a few counts. V gene TRBV6-1 combines with J gene TRBJ1-1; 7 bases align to TRBD1. CDR1 and CDR2 from the germline V gene are MNHNS and SASEGT. V was clipped by 4 bases and J by 1 base; unmatched bases: 3. This CDR3 is built from 14 residues. This chain's CDR3 is CASSARQGNTEAFF. The CDR3 DNA is TGTGCCAGCAGTGCGCGACAGGGGAACACTGAAGCTTTCTTT.

The V call is TRBV19, the J call TRBJ1-4; D may be TRBD1 (5 bases). Germline values: CDR1 LNHDA, CDR2 SQIVND (reference sequence). This CDR3 has 16 amino acids. V lost 0 bases and J lost 2, with 10 bases in between. The CDR3 spells CASSIEQGRTNEKLFF. The CDR3 coding sequence is TGTGCCAGTAGTATAGAGCAGGGTAGGACTAATGAAAAACTGTTTTTT. Combining the CDR3 with reference TRBV19 and TRBJ1-4 gives the whole variable domain DGGITQSPKYLFRKEGQNVTLSCEQNLNHDAMYWYRQDPGQGLRLIYYSQIVNDFQKGDIAEGYSVSREKKESFPLTVTSAQKNPTAFYLCASSIEQGRTNEKLFFGSGTQLSVL.

V is TRBV6-5 and J is TRBJ1-5; tentative D call: TRBD1 (5 bases). V shed 6 bases and J shed 5 bases, with 14 bases lying between them. Germline V gene sequence: CDR1 MNHEY, CDR2 SVGAGI. The CDR3 loop spans 14 amino acids. CDR3 loop: CASRAHPGDQPQHF. DNA of the CDR3: TGTGCCAGCAGGGCACATCCGGGGGATCAGCCCCAGCATTTT.

The V gene is TRBV29-1, the J gene TRBJ1-2; D perhaps matches TRBD1 (6 bases). Trimming shortened V by 3 bases and J by 6 bases, and 11 bases separated the two germline ends. The CDR3 runs 12 residues. CDR1 is SQVTM and CDR2 is ANQGSEA in the germline V gene. The CDR3 nucleotides read TGCAGCGTTGACGGAACAGGGAATGGCTACACCTTC. Protein sequence: CSVDGTGNGYTF.

The V gene is TRBV10-3, the J gene TRBJ1-2, with a possible D match to TRBD1 (6 bases). The V gene lost 11 bases and the J gene lost 5 bases, with 15 bases spanning the gap. The CDR3 sequence is 12 residues long. Germline V gene data show CDR1 as ENHRY and CDR2 as SYGVKD. Here the CDR3 DNA reads TGTGCCCTCAAACAGGGTAATTATGGCTACACCTTC. Its translation: CALKQGNYGYTF.

The chain carries TRBV19 and TRBJ1-5, with D maybe TRBD1 (5 bases). This CDR3 comprises 18 residues. Trimming pared 0 bases from V and 5 bases from J, leaving 20 bases between. CDR1 LNHDA and CDR2 SQIVND come from the germline V gene (reference sequence). The CDR3 spells CASSIEGGTRPADQPQHF. As DNA, the CDR3 is TGTGCCAGTAGTATAGAGGGGGGTACAAGACCGGCGGATCAGCCCCAGCATTTT.

This chain links TRBV18 with TRBJ1-1; TRBD1 might be the D (6 bases). Germline V gene lookup returns CDR1 KGHSH and CDR2 LQKENI. This CDR3 is built from 16 residues. The V end was cut by 5 bases, the J end by 1 base, with 17 bases between. CDR3 DNA sequence: TGTGCCAGCTCAGCATGGGGCAGGGGCCGGAACACTGAAGCTTTCTTT. It encodes CASSAWGRGRNTEAFF.

The V gene is TRBV4-2, the J gene TRBJ2-1; D is uncertain. Trimming left V 0 bases short and J 9 bases short, with 9 bases between. Germline CDR1 LGHNA, CDR2 YNFKEQ. The CDR3 is 13 amino acids. The CDR3: CASSQEVTSEQFF. The CDR3 DNA sequence: TGTGCCAGCAGCCAAGAGGTGACAAGTGAGCAGTTCTTC.

V and J are TRBV4-3 and TRBJ1-2; D not resolved. CDR1 is LGHNA and CDR2 is YSLEER in the germline V gene. This CDR3 comprises 13 residues. Trimming removed 1 base from V and 4 bases from J, with 7 bases in between. The CDR3 here is CASSQGFSYGYTF. CDR3 in DNA: TGCGCCAGCAGCCAAGGATTCAGCTATGGCTACACCTTC.

The chain is built from TRBV7-3 and TRBJ2-5; D call uncertain. This CDR3 contains 15 residues. With 5 bases removed from V and 1 base from J, the gap between germline ends came to 14 bases. Germline values: CDR1 SGHTA, CDR2 FQGTGA. The CDR3 reads CASSPGPFSQETQYF. The CDR3 coding sequence is TGTGCCAGCAGCCCCGGACCGTTTTCCCAAGAGACCCAGTACTTC.

This clone showed up just once. The rearrangement uses TRBV7-9 and TRBJ2-5; no clear D. CDR3 length: 12 amino acids. V lost 1 base to trimming and J lost 7 bases, with 7 bases between them. The germline V gene encodes CDR1 SEHNR and CDR2 FQNEAQ (reference sequence). The CDR3 region is CASSLGPGTQYF. The DNA for the CDR3 is TGTGCCAGCAGCTTAGGTCCCGGGACCCAGTACTTC.

The V call is TRBV11-3, the J call TRBJ2-3; TRBD2 matches 7 bases. CDR3 length: 15 amino acids. The J segment lost 3 bases and the V segment lost 3 bases, leaving 6 bases of the junction unmatched. Germline V gene data show CDR1 as SGHNT and CDR2 as YENEEA. CDR3 nucleotide sequence: TGTGCCAGCAGCTTTAACGGGGGGAAGACAGATACGCAGTATTTT. As protein: CASSFNGGKTDTQYF. The variable domain in full, with the rest retrieved from reference TRBV11-3 and TRBJ2-3, is EAGVVQSPRYKIIEKKQPVAFWCNPISGHNTLYWYLQNLGQGPELLIRYENEEAVDDSQLPKDRFSAERLKGVDSTLKIQPAELGDSAVYLCASSFNGGKTDTQYFGPGTRLTVL.

The rearrangement uses TRBV18 and TRBJ1-4; D is ambiguous. CDR3 size: 12 residues. Germline CDR1 is KGHSH and CDR2 is LQKENI. V lost 2 bases, J lost 11 bases, and 9 bases lay in between. As DNA, the CDR3 is TGTGCCAGCTCACCAGGGAACGACAAACTGTTTTTT. Translation gives CASSPGNDKLFF.

The chain employs TRBV2 and TRBJ2-1; no reliable D call. The germline V gene has CDR1 SNHLY and CDR2 FYNNEI. The CDR3 is made up of 13 amino acids. V lost 6 bases, J lost 5 bases, and 11 bases lay in between. The CDR3 sequence is CASRDGWNNEQFF. CDR3 in DNA: TGTGCCAGCAGAGACGGATGGAACAATGAGCAGTTCTTC.